A single T cell receptor beta chain is shown here with its context. Profiled with immunoSEQ multiplex PCR; TCRdb holds only in-frame clones, not every one. The repertoire consists of around 44,000 clones, with approximately 84% occurring once and the leading ten covering over 4.5%. This sample is drawn from a study of OX40 agonist ivuxolimab in advanced cancers. In the study overall: The patients received agonistic anti-OX40 (CD134) antibody ivuxolimab. Every 2 weeks, patients got intravenous ivuxolimab at one of six dose levels (0.01-10 mg/kg).

The CDR3 is 18 amino acids. From germline, CDR1 is SGHKS and CDR2 YYEKEE (reference sequence). J was trimmed by 2 bases and V by 3 bases; bases with no gene match: 12. The V gene is TRBV5-5, the J gene TRBJ1-5; 9 nucleotides align to TRBD1. The starting material was CD4+ or CD8+ T cells sorted from blood, obtained in a trial of the OX40 agonist ivuxolimab. The receptor was isolated from an adult with an advanced solid tumor such as melanoma, head and neck, liver or kidney cancer. Here the CDR3 reads CASSSTIQGAFGNQPQHF. CDR3 in DNA: TGTGCCAGCAGCTCCACCATACAGGGGGCGTTTGGCAATCAGCCCCAGCATTTT. Drawing the rest from reference TRBV5-5 and TRBJ1-5, the complete variable domain is DAGVTQSPTHLIKTRGQQVTLRCSPISGHKSVSWYQQVLGQGPQFIFQYYEKEERGRGNFPDRFSARQFPNYSSELNVNALLLGDSALYLCASSSTIQGAFGNQPQHFGDGTRLSIL.